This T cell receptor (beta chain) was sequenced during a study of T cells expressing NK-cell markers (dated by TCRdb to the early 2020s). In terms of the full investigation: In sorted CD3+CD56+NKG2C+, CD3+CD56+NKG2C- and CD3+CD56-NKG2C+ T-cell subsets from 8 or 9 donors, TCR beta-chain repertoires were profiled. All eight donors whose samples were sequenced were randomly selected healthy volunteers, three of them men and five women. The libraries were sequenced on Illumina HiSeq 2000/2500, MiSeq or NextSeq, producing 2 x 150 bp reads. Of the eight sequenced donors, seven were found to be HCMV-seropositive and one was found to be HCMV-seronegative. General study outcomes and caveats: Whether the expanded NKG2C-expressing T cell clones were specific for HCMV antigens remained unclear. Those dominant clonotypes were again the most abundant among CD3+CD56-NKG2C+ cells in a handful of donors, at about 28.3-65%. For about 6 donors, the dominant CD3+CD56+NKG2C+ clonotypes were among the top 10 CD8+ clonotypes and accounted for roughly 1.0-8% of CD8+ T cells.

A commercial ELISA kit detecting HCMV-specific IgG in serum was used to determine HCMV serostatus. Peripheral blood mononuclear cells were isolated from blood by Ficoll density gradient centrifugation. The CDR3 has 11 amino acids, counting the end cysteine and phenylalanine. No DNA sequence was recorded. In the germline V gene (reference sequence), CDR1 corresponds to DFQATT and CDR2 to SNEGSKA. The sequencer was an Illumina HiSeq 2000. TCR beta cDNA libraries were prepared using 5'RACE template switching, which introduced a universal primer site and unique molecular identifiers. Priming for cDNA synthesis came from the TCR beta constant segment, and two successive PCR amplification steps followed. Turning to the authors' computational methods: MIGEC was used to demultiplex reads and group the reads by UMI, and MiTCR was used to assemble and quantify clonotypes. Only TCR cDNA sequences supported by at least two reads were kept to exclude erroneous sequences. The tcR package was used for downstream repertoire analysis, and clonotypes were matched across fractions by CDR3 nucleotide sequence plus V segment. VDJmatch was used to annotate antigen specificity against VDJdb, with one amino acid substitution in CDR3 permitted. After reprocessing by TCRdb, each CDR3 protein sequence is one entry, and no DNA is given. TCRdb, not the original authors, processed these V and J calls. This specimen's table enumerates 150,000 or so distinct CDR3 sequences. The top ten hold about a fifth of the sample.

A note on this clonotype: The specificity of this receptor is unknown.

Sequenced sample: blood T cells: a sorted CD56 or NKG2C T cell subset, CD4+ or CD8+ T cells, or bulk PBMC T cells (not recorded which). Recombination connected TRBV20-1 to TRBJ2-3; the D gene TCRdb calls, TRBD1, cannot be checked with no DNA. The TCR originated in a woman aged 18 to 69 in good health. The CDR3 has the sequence CSAGPGDTQYF.